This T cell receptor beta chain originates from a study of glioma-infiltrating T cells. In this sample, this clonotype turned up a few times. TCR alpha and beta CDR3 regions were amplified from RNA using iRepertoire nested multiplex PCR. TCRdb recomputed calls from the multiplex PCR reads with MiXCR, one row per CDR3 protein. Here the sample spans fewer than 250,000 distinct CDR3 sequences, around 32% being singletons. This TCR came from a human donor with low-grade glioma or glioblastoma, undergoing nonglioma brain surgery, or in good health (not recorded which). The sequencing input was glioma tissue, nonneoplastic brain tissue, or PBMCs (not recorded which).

The CDR3 spells CSVEGTSIDEQFF. In DNA, the CDR3 is TGCAGCGTTGAAGGGACTAGTATCGATGAGCAGTTCTTC. V usage is TRBV29-1 and J usage is TRBJ2-1; TRBD2 matches 7 bases. Germline assignment: CDR1 SQVTM and CDR2 ANQGSEA. The CDR3 has 13 amino acids. After removal of 1 base from V and 8 bases from J, the junction contained 5 bases not matched to a gene.